One sample yielded the 21 T cell receptor beta chains listed below, sequenced in a study of T cell responses to AZD1222 COVID-19 vaccine. Measured with immunoSEQ multiplex PCR; TCRdb has only the in-frame clones, and not every one. The sample shows some 140,000 clones, roughly 90% of them seen only once. Sequences were derived from peripheral blood, sampled on day 0 of AZD1222 vaccination. These TCRs come from an adult in good health.

V is TRBV15 and J is TRBJ2-2; unclear D gene. The germline V gene encodes CDR1 LNHNV and CDR2 YYDKDF (reference sequence). The V and J ends lost 0 bases and 6 bases respectively, with 8 bases between them. The CDR3 extends over 14 amino acids. The CDR3 here is CATSRDGEAGELFF. The CDR3 DNA is TGTGCCACCAGCAGAGATGGGGAAGCCGGGGAGCTGTTTTTT. Together with reference TRBV15 and TRBJ2-2, the CDR3 gives the full variable domain: DAMVIQNPRYQVTQFGKPVTLSCSQTLNHNVMYWYQQKSSQAPKLLFHYYDKDFNNEADTPDNFQSRRPNTSFCFLDIRSPGLGDTAMYLCATSRDGEAGELFFGEGSRLTVL.

The V gene is TRBV28, the J gene TRBJ2-1, with 7 nucleotides matching TRBD1. V was pared by 6 bases and J by 2 bases, with 7 bases of the junction left unmatched. The CDR3 loop spans 15 amino acids. Germline V lookup: CDR1 MDHEN, CDR2 SYDVKM. The CDR3 region has the DNA TGTGCCAGCAGGGCTCCGGGACAGACCTACAATGAGCAGTTCTTC. Translated, it gives CASRAPGQTYNEQFF. Full variable domain (missing parts from reference TRBV28 and TRBJ2-1): DVKVTQSSRYLVKRTGEKVFLECVQDMDHENMFWYRQDPGLGLRLIYFSYDVKMKEKGDIPEGYSVSREKKERFSLILESASTNQTSMYLCASRAPGQTYNEQFFGPGTRLTVL.

The chain carries TRBV27 and TRBJ2-1, with TRBD2 identical over 15 bases. Germline-derived CDR1 and CDR2 are MNHEY and SMNVEV (reference sequence). The CDR3 is 19 residues long. V lost 3 bases to trimming and J lost 6 bases; unmatched junction nucleotides: 12. The CDR3 spells CASSLDGLAGGRGGNEQFF. The CDR3 bases are TGTGCCAGCAGTTTGGACGGACTAGCGGGAGGGCGAGGGGGCAATGAGCAGTTCTTC.

The chain carries TRBV13 and TRBJ1-6; the match to TRBD1 covers 12 bases. Per germline, CDR1 PRHDT and CDR2 FYEKMQ (reference sequence). The trim removed 8 bases at V and 8 bases at J, leaving 1 base unmatched. The CDR3 is 13 residues long. For the CDR3, the DNA is TGTGCCAGCGGGACAGGGGGCTATTCACCCCTCCACTTT. Encoded protein: CASGTGGYSPLHF. The variable domain in full, with the rest retrieved from reference TRBV13 and TRBJ1-6, is AAGVIQSPRHLIKEKRETATLKCYPIPRHDTVYWYQQGPGQDPQFLISFYEKMQSDKGSIPDRFSAQQFSDYHSELNMSSLELGDSALYFCASGTGGYSPLHFGNGTRLTVT.

This clone was recorded only once. V is TRBV9 and J is TRBJ2-1; TRBD2 agrees at 9 bases. V gave up 4 bases and J gave up 10 bases; unmatched junction bases: 21. The CDR3 covers 18 residues. Germline V CDR1 and CDR2: SGDLS, YYNGEE. The CDR3: CASSSTTVSGRPPREQFF. The CDR3 coding sequence is TGTGCCAGCAGCTCAACCACCGTGAGCGGGAGGCCTCCACGGGAGCAGTTCTTC.

This rearrangement joins TRBV5-6 to TRBJ1-2, with 7 nucleotides matching TRBD1. The CDR3 covers 12 residues. Losses at the gene ends were 4 bases for V and 7 bases for J; bases not matched to a gene: 4. Per the germline V gene, CDR1 is SGHDT and CDR2 is YYEEEE. CDR3 coding DNA: TGTGCCAGCAGCACGGGACAGTTTGGCTACACCTTC. It codes for CASSTGQFGYTF.

The rearrangement joins TRBV28 to TRBJ1-5, with TRBD1 identical over 9 bases. In germline, CDR1 is MDHEN, CDR2 SYDVKM. This CDR3 is 14 amino acids long. After removal of 5 bases from V and 6 bases from J, the junction contained 5 bases not matched to a gene. The CDR3 is CASSVHRGRQPQHF. The CDR3 DNA reads TGTGCCAGCAGTGTTCACAGGGGGCGTCAGCCCCAGCATTTT. The entire variable domain, with the rest obtained from reference TRBV28 and TRBJ1-5, is as follows: DVKVTQSSRYLVKRTGEKVFLECVQDMDHENMFWYRQDPGLGLRLIYFSYDVKMKEKGDIPEGYSVSREKKERFSLILESASTNQTSMYLCASSVHRGRQPQHFGDGTRLSIL.

The rearrangement uses TRBV19 and TRBJ2-5; a weak D match, TRBD2 (6 bases). This CDR3 spans 14 amino acids. Germline V CDR1 and CDR2: LNHDA, SQIVND (reference sequence). V was cut by 3 bases and J by 1 base, with 9 bases left in between. The DNA for the CDR3 is TGTGCCAGTAGTATTAAGGGACTCCAAGAGACCCAGTACTTC. Translating it yields CASSIKGLQETQYF.

The chain has TRBV28 and TRBJ2-1; D is undetermined. This CDR3 has 15 residues. Germline assignment: CDR1 MDHEN and CDR2 SYDVKM. V lost 1 base and J lost 0, with 7 bases in between. CDR3: CASSLSSYSYNEQFF. The CDR3 DNA reads as TGTGCCAGCAGTTTATCCAGTTACTCCTACAATGAGCAGTTCTTC.

The sample holds a few counts of this clone. This chain links TRBV5-4 with TRBJ2-7; possibly TRBD2 for D (5 bases). The V end was cut by 4 bases, the J end by 4 bases, with 18 bases between. Germline CDR1 and CDR2: SGHNT and YYREEE (reference sequence). This CDR3 is built from 15 residues. CDR3 sequence reads: CASSPEASRVYEQYF. The CDR3 nucleotides read TGTGCCAGCAGCCCGGAGGCTAGCAGAGTATACGAGCAGTACTTC.

The J gene is TRBJ2-5, the V gene TRBV20-1; TRBD2 matches 9 bases. Germline V lookup: CDR1 DFQATT, CDR2 SNEGSKA (reference sequence). Trimming at V came to 3 bases and at J to 2 bases, leaving 4 bases not matched to a gene. This CDR3 is 14 amino acids long. For the CDR3, the DNA is TGCAGTGCTAGTCTAGCGGGGATACAAGAGACCCAGTACTTC. Protein: CSASLAGIQETQYF.

This clone was picked up one time. The rearrangement joins TRBV11-3 to TRBJ2-1; 8 bases align to TRBD2. Trimming removed 2 bases from V and 12 bases from J; junction bases left unmatched: 18. This CDR3 is 17 amino acids long. Germline CDR1 reads SGHNT; CDR2 reads YENEEA. The CDR3 reads CASSLLRRGVPLPGQFF. CDR3 sequence (DNA): TGTGCCAGCAGCTTACTTCGGCGGGGGGTCCCCCTCCCCGGGCAGTTCTTC.

V and J are TRBV14 and TRBJ2-2, with 8 bases aligning to TRBD2. With V trimmed by 4 bases and J by 4 bases, 8 bases remained unmatched. CDR1 is SGHDN, CDR2 FVKESK, per germline. This CDR3 is built from 16 residues. The CDR3 coding sequence is TGTGCCAGCAGCCGTACGGGAGGGCGGAGCACCGGGGAGCTGTTTTTT. Translating it yields CASSRTGGRSTGELFF.

CDR3: CASSSQDRIGEQYF. The DNA for the CDR3 is TGTGCCAGCAGCTCCCAGGACAGGATTGGCGAGCAGTACTTC. The chain couples TRBV11-3 to TRBJ2-7; 7 nucleotides align to TRBD1. CDR3 length: 14 residues. Unmatched junction bases numbered 9, after V lost 4 bases and J lost 6 bases. Looked up from germline, CDR1 is SGHNT and CDR2 is YENEEA.

The CDR3 loop reads CASRGSPNQPQHF. In nucleotides, the CDR3 is TGTGCCAGTAGGGGATCTCCCAATCAGCCCCAGCATTTT. The V gene is TRBV19, the J gene TRBJ1-5; D remains ambiguous. V was pared by 6 bases and J by 3 bases, with 9 bases between. The germline CDR1 and CDR2 sequences are LNHDA and SQIVND (reference sequence). The CDR3 runs 13 residues.

This CDR3 is CASSLRTGYNEQFF. In nucleotides, the CDR3 is TGTGCCAGCAGCTTGCGGACGGGCTACAATGAGCAGTTCTTC. This chain links TRBV5-6 with TRBJ2-1; D is ambiguous. The CDR3 sequence is 14 residues long. Germline V gene lookup returns CDR1 SGHDT and CDR2 YYEEEE. V was shortened by 1 base and J by 3 bases, with 8 bases between the two germline ends.

Details on this clone: Other DNA sequences in the sample encode the same CDR3. The chain is built from TRBV6-2 or TRBV6-3 and TRBJ2-3; weak D call: TRBD1 (7 bases). This CDR3 is 15 amino acids long. Trimming removed 0 bases from V and 3 bases from J, with 10 bases in between. Germline assignment: CDR1 MNHEY and CDR2 SVGEGT. The CDR3: CASSYSSGGTDTQYF. In DNA form, the CDR3 reads TGTGCCAGCAGTTACTCGTCAGGGGGGACAGATACGCAGTATTTT.

The V gene is TRBV6-5, the J gene TRBJ2-7; 9 positions agree with TRBD1. After removal of 6 bases from V and 5 bases from J, the junction contained 2 bases not matched to a gene. Germline assignment: CDR1 MNHEY and CDR2 SVGAGI. The CDR3 contains 12 residues. Written as DNA, the CDR3 is TGTGCCAGCAGCCGGACAGGGGACGAGCAGTACTTC. This translates into CASSRTGDEQYF.

The CDR3 loop is CASSQDSGRGTDTQYF. The CDR3 DNA follows: TGCGCCAGCAGCCAAGATAGCGGGAGGGGTACAGATACGCAGTATTTT. The chain is built from TRBV4-1 and TRBJ2-3, with 11 bases that match TRBD2. The trim removed 0 bases at V and 3 bases at J, leaving 2 bases unmatched. The CDR3 is 16 residues long. The V gene's germline CDR1 is MGHRA and CDR2 YSYEKL.

J is TRBJ1-1 and V is TRBV6-5; 7 nucleotides line up with TRBD1. Germline V gene lookup returns CDR1 MNHEY and CDR2 SVGAGI. V lost 6 bases to trimming and J lost 1 base; unmatched junction nucleotides: 5. This CDR3 has 14 residues. This CDR3 reads CASRGDSRNTEAFF. The DNA for the CDR3 is TGTGCCAGCAGGGGGGACAGTCGGAACACTGAAGCTTTCTTT.

The J gene is TRBJ1-5, the V gene TRBV7-9; 7 positions agree with TRBD1. The CDR3 covers 16 residues. Germline CDR1 reads SEHNR; CDR2 reads FQNEAQ (reference sequence). The trim removed 4 bases at V and 5 bases at J, leaving 11 bases unmatched. CDR3 coding DNA: TGTGCCAGCAGCTCAGCGACAGGGCAGGACTATCAGCCCCAGCATTTT. Encoded protein: CASSSATGQDYQPQHF.